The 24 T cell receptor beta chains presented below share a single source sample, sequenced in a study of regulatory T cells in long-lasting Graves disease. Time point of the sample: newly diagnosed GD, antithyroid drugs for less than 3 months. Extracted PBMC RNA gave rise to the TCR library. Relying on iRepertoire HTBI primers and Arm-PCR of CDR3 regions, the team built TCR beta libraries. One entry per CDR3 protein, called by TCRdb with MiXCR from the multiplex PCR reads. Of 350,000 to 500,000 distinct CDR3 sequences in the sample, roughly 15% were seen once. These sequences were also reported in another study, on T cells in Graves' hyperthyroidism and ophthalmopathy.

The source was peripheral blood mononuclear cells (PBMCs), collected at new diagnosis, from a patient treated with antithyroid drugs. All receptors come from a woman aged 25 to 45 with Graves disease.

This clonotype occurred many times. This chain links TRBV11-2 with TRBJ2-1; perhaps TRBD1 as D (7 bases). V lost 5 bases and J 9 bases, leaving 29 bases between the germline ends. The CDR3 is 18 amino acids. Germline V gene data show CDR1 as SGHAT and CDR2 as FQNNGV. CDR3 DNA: TGTGCCAGCAGCCGAATTTCCCAGGACAGGAGGGTTTTGGGTGAGCAGTTCTTC. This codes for CASSRISQDRRVLGEQFF. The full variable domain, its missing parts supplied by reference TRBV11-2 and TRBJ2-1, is EAGVAQSPRYKIIEKRQSVAFWCNPISGHATLYWYQQILGQGPKLLIQFQNNGVVDDSQLPKDRFSAERLKGVDSTLKIQPAKLEDSAVYLCASSRISQDRRVLGEQFFGPGTRLTVL.

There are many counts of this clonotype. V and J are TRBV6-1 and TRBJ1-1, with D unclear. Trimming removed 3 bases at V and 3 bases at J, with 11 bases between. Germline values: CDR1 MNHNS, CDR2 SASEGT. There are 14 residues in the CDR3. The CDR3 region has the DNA TGTGCCAGCAGTGAGGAACGTGGGGACACTGAAGCTTTCTTT. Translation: CASSEERGDTEAFF.

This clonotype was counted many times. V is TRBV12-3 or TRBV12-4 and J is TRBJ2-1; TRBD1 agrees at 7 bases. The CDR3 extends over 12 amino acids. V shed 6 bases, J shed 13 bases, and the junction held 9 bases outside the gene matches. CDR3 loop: CASSRRGQAQFF. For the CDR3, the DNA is TGTGCCAGCAGCCGTAGAGGACAGGCCCAGTTCTTC.

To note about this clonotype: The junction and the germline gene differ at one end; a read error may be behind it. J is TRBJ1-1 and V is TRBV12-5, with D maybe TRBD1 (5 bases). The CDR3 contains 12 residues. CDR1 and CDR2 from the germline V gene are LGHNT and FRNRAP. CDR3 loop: CASGLSGTPSEF. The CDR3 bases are TGTGCTAGTGGTCTCTCCGGGACGCCCTCGGAGTTT.

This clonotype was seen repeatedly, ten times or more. The CDR3 bases are TGCGCCAGCAGCTTGCCGACTAGCGGGAGGGCCGCGGGCACAGATACGCAGTATTTT. This gives the protein CASSLPTSGRAAGTDTQYF. The chain has TRBV5-1 and TRBJ2-3, with TRBD2 identical over 14 bases. V dropped 1 base and J dropped 1; count of bases not matched to a gene: 8. CDR3 length equals 19 residues. Per germline, CDR1 SGHRS and CDR2 YFSETQ.

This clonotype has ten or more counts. CDR3 in DNA: TGTGCCAGCAGTTTGGGGGACGCAGGCAATCAGCCCCAGCATTTT. Its protein is CASSLGDAGNQPQHF. V gene TRBV28 combines with J gene TRBJ1-5; the D gene is possibly TRBD1 (5 bases). V dropped 3 bases and J dropped 2 bases, with 11 bases sitting between them. The germline V gene has CDR1 MDHEN and CDR2 SYDVKM. The CDR3 runs to 15 residues.

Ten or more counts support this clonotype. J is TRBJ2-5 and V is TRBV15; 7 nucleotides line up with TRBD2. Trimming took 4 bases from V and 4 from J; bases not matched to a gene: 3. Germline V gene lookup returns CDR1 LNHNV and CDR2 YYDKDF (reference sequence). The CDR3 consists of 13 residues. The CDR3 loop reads CATSNIAGETQYF. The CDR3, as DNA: TGTGCCACCAGCAATATAGCGGGAGAGACCCAGTACTTC.

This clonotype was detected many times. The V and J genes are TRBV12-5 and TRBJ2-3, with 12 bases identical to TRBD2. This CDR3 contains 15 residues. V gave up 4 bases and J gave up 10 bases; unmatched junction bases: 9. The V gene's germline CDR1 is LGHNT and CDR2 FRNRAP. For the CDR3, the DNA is TGTGCTAGTGGTTCGTGGACTAGCGGGATTGAAGCGCAGTATTTT. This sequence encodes CASGSWTSGIEAQYF.

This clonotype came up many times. The CDR3 here is CAWSVFGNYGYTF. The CDR3, as DNA: TGTGCCTGGAGTGTATTTGGGAACTATGGCTACACCTTC. The chain has TRBV30 and TRBJ1-2; D unclear. V was shortened by 0 bases and J by 2 bases, with 7 bases between the two germline ends. Per germline, CDR1 GTSNPN and CDR2 SVGIG (reference sequence). The length of the CDR3 is 13 residues.

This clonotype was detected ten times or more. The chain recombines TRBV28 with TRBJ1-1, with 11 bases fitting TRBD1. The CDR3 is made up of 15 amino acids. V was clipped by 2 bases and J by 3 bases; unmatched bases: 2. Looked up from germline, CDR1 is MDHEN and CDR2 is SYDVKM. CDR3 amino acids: CASSLRDRGYTEAFF. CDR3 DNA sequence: TGTGCCAGCAGTTTACGGGACAGGGGGTACACTGAAGCTTTCTTT.

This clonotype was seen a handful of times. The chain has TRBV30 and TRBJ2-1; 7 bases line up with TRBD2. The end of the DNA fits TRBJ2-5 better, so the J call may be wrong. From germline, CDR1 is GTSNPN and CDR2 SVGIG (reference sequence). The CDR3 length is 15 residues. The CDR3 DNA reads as TGTGCCTGGAGGGTGGGCGGGAGCGCCCGGGGGACCCAGTACTTC. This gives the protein CAWRVGGSARGTQYF.

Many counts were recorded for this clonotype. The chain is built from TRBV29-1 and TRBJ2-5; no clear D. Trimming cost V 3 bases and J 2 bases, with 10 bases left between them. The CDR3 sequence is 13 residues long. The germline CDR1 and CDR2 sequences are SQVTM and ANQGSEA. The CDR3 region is CSVERPEQETQYF. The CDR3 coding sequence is TGCAGCGTTGAGAGACCTGAGCAAGAGACCCAGTACTTC.

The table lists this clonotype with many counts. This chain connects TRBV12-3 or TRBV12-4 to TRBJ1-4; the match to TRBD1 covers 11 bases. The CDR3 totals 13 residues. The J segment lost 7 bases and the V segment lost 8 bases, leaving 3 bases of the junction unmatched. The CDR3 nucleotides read TGTGCCAGCGCGGGGACAGGGGGTGAAAAACTGTTTTTT. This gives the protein CASAGTGGEKLFF.

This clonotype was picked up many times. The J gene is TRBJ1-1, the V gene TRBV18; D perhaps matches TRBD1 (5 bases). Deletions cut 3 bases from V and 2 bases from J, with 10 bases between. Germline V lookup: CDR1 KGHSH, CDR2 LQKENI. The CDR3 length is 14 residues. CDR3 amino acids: CASSPRRDNTEAFF. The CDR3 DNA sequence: TGTGCCAGCTCACCGAGGCGGGACAACACTGAAGCTTTCTTT.

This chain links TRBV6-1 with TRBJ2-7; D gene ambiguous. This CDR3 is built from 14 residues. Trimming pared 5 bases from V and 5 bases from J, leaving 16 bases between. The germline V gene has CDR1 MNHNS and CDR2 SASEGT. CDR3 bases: TGTGCCAGCAGTTACATTGGTTGGGGTGACGAGCAGTACTTC. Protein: CASSYIGWGDEQYF.

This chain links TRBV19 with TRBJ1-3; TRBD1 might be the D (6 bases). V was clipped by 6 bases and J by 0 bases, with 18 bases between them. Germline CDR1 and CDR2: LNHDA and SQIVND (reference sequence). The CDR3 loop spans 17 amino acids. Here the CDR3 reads CASSPGDRRSSGNTIYF. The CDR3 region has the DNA TGTGCCAGTAGCCCAGGAGACAGGCGGAGCTCTGGAAACACCATATATTTT.

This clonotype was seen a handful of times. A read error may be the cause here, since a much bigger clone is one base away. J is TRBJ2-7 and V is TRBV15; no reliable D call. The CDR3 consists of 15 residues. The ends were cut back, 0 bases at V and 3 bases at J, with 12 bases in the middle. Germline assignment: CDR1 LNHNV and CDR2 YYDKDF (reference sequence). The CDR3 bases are TGTGCCACCAGCAGAGAGGACGGCATTCGCTACGAGCAGTACTTC. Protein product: CATSREDGIRYEQYF.

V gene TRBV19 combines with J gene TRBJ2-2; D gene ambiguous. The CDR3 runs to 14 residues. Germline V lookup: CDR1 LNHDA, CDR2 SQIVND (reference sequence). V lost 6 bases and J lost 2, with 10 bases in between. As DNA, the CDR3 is TGTGCCAGTAGCGTCGGAAGCAACACCGGGGAGCTGTTTTTT. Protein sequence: CASSVGSNTGELFF.

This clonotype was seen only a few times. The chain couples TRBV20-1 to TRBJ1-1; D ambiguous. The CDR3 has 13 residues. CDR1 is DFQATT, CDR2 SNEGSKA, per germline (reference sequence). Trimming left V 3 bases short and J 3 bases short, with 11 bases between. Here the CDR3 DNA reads TGCAGTGCTAGCCAGGAGGTGGACACTGAAGCTTTCTTT. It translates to CSASQEVDTEAFF.

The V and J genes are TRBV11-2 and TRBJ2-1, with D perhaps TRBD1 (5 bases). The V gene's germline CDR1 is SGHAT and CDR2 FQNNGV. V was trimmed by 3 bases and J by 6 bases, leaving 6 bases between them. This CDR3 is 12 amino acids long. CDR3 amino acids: CASSFDSNEQFF. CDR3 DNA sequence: TGTGCCAGCAGCTTTGACAGCAATGAGCAGTTCTTC. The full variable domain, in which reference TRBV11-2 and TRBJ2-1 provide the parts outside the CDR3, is EAGVAQSPRYKIIEKRQSVAFWCNPISGHATLYWYQQILGQGPKLLIQFQNNGVVDDSQLPKDRFSAERLKGVDSTLKIQPAKLEDSAVYLCASSFDSNEQFFGPGTRLTVL.

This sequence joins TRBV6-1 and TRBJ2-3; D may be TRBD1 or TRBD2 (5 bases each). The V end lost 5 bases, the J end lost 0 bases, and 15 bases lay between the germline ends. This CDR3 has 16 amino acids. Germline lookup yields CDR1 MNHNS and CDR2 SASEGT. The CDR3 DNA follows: TGTGCCAGCAGTCCCCATGGGACGGCTAGCACAGATACGCAGTATTTT. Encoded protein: CASSPHGTASTDTQYF.

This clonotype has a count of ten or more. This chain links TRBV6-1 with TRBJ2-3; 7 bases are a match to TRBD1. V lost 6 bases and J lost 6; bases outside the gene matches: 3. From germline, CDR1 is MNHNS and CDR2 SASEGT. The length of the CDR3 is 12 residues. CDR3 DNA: TGTGCCAGCAGGCGACAGGGTGATACGCAGTATTTT. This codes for CASRRQGDTQYF.

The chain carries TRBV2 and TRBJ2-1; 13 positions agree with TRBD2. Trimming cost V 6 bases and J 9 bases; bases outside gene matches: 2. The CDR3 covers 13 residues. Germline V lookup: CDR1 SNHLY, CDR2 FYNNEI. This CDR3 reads CASRGLAGSEQFF. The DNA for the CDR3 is TGTGCCAGCAGGGGACTAGCGGGATCTGAGCAGTTCTTC.

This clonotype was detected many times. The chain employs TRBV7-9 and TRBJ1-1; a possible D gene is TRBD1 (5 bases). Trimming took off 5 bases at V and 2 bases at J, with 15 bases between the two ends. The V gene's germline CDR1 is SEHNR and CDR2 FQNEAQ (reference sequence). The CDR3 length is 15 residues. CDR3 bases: TGTGCCAGCAGCCCAAGGTCGACAGTTAACACTGAAGCTTTCTTT. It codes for CASSPRSTVNTEAFF.